This entry features one T cell receptor (beta chain) sequence. These data belong to a study of CD8+ T cells in alopecia areata. A FACSAria was used to sort CD4+ and CD8+ T cells. These cells came from PBMCs. Reverse transcribed after extraction, RNA yielded cDNA as the sequencing template. Method: immunoSEQ multiplex PCR; TCRdb's copy keeps in-frame clones and lacks some. The sample includes 30,000 to 40,000 clones, around three quarters of them seen just once. The TCR was taken from a human donor with alopecia areata. Sequencing was done on a sample of NKG2D-low CD8+ T cells sorted from blood.

Here the CDR3 reads CASRLGATTGELFF. The CDR3 DNA sequence: TGTGCCAGTCGGTTGGGGGCCACCACCGGGGAGCTGTTTTTT. V gene TRBV6-5 combines with J gene TRBJ2-2, with D perhaps TRBD1 (6 bases). Trimming took off 9 bases at V and 4 bases at J, with 15 bases between the two ends. The CDR3 contains 14 residues. CDR1 MNHEY and CDR2 SVGAGI come from the germline V gene.